The 30 T cell receptor beta chains given below trace back to one sample, sequenced in a study of shared clonotypes between healthy human individuals (TCRdb year 2020). The library was obtained by the immunoSEQ multiplex PCR assay. The source is immuneACCESS, and TCRdb retained only in-frame sequences with V and J called. Part of the clones is not carried over; for the studies checked, unresolved V genes explain less than half of this, and the remainder is unexplained. Within this sample are more than 1 million clones, with about four fifths of them counted one time only. The ten largest account for around 0.47% of the sample. Sequenced sample: memory CD4+ T cells from PBMCs. In light of the paper, this sample's cell subset or site label describes: CD45RA-negative fraction. The receptors originated from a man aged 18 to 30 in good health. Some clones in this sample may be carry-over from other donors' samples.

This chain connects TRBV15 to TRBJ2-2, with D maybe TRBD2 (5 bases). The V and J ends lost 0 bases and 0 bases respectively, with 20 bases between them. Germline lookup yields CDR1 LNHNV and CDR2 YYDKDF (reference sequence). The length of the CDR3 is 20 residues. The CDR3: CATSRDRASLVKANTGELFF. In nucleotides, the CDR3 is TGTGCCACCAGCAGAGATCGAGCTAGCTTAGTAAAGGCGAACACCGGGGAGCTGTTTTTT.

This sequence joins TRBV2 and TRBJ1-4; unclear D gene. The germline CDR1 and CDR2 sequences are SNHLY and FYNNEI. The CDR3 sequence is 13 residues long. V was pared by 11 bases and J by 3 bases, with 13 bases between. The DNA for the CDR3 is TGTGCCTGTACATGGGTTGCTAATGAAAAACTGTTTTTT. Protein: CACTWVANEKLFF. The full variable domain, its missing parts supplied by reference TRBV2 and TRBJ1-4, is EPEVTQTPSHQVTQMGQEVILRCVPISNHLYFYWYRQILGQKVEFLVSFYNNEISEKSEIFDDQFSVERPDGSNFTLKIRSTKLEDSAMYFCACTWVANEKLFFGSGTQLSVL.

This clone was seen more than once but under ten times. The V and J genes are TRBV2 and TRBJ1-1; the D is unclear. Germline-derived CDR1 and CDR2 are SNHLY and FYNNEI. The V and J ends lost 7 bases and 8 bases respectively, with 14 bases between them. The CDR3 sequence is 12 residues long. In DNA, the CDR3 is TGTGCCAGCACGTCGTCAGGCGAAGAAGCTTTCTTT. Its translation: CASTSSGEEAFF.

Points on this clone: The same CDR3 also results from other DNA sequences found in this sample. This chain joins TRBV18 and TRBJ2-1; 10 nucleotides agree with TRBD2. Losses at the gene ends were 4 bases for V and 3 bases for J; bases not matched to a gene: 3. CDR3 length: 15 amino acids. The germline gives CDR1 KGHSH, CDR2 LQKENI. The CDR3 sequence is CASSRGLAVYNEQFF. DNA of the CDR3: TGTGCCAGCTCACGAGGACTAGCGGTCTACAATGAGCAGTTCTTC.

The rearrangement joins TRBV28 to TRBJ2-3; 11 bases match TRBD2. CDR1 and CDR2 (germline): MDHEN, SYDVKM. Trimming cost V 6 bases and J 2 bases; bases outside gene matches: 13. The CDR3 is made up of 18 amino acids. CDR3 bases: TGTGCCAGCAGCCCCTCAAAACGACTAGCGGGGTACACAGATACGCAGTATTTT. It codes for CASSPSKRLAGYTDTQYF.

In DNA, the CDR3 is TGCGCCAGCAGCCAACGGGACAGGGAGCCCCAGCATTTT. Its protein product is CASSQRDREPQHF. The chain carries TRBV4-3 and TRBJ1-5; 9 bases are a match to TRBD1. Per germline, CDR1 LGHNA and CDR2 YSLEER. V shed 2 bases and J 8 bases; nucleotides not matched to a gene: 1. The CDR3 sequence is 13 residues long.

This clone was seen a handful of times. This chain joins TRBV25-1 and TRBJ2-3; D ambiguous. The germline V and J ends were trimmed by 9 bases and 8 bases, with 12 bases remaining between them. This CDR3 comprises 11 residues. CDR1 is MGHDK, CDR2 SYGVNS, per germline. The CDR3 DNA sequence: TGTGCCAGTGGCGGAATATTTACGCAGTATTTT. This gives the protein CASGGIFTQYF.

The V gene is TRBV18, the J gene TRBJ2-7, with D maybe TRBD1 (5 bases). CDR3 length equals 14 residues. V was shortened by 4 bases and J by 7 bases, with 17 bases between the two germline ends. The V gene's germline CDR1 is KGHSH and CDR2 LQKENI. CDR3 nucleotides: TGTGCCAGCTCACACAGGATCGACCCAGTGGAGCAGTACTTC. This encodes CASSHRIDPVEQYF.

This rearrangement joins TRBV15 to TRBJ1-1; no firm D call. The CDR3 loop spans 17 amino acids. Germline values: CDR1 LNHNV, CDR2 YYDKDF (reference sequence). V lost 0 bases and J lost 0, with 14 bases in between. CDR3 residues: CATSRDLGFDLNTEAFF. The CDR3 DNA reads TGTGCCACCAGCAGAGATTTAGGGTTTGATTTGAACACTGAAGCTTTCTTT.

The V gene is TRBV2, the J gene TRBJ2-7; TRBD2 is a possible D gene (5 bases). The CDR3 is 12 amino acids. Germline-derived CDR1 and CDR2 are SNHLY and FYNNEI. With 6 bases removed from V and 4 bases from J, the gap between germline ends came to 10 bases. The CDR3 nucleotides read TGTGCCAGCAGAGAGGGAGATTACGAGCAGTACTTC. This codes for CASREGDYEQYF.

The gene calls are TRBV2 and TRBJ1-2; D gene unclear. The CDR3 runs 13 residues. Germline V lookup: CDR1 SNHLY, CDR2 FYNNEI. Trimming took off 6 bases at V and 8 bases at J, with 16 bases between the two ends. The CDR3 loop is CASSPQREDGYTF. CDR3 in DNA: TGTGCCAGCAGCCCCCAGAGGGAGGACGGCTACACCTTC.

This clone occurred once. The CDR3 reads CATQIGLLTDTQYF. The CDR3 DNA follows: TGTGCCACCCAAATTGGGCTTTTGACGGATACGCAGTATTTT. The chain has TRBV19 and TRBJ2-3; D is uncertain. The CDR3 length is 14 residues. Trimming stripped 10 bases from V and 6 bases from J, with 20 bases between. Germline assignment: CDR1 LNHDA and CDR2 SQIVND (reference sequence).

The V call is TRBV9, the J call TRBJ2-5, with D perhaps matching TRBD2 (5 bases). The CDR3 is 14 amino acids. Trimming cost V 3 bases and J 7 bases, with 16 bases left between them. Germline V gene data show CDR1 as SGDLS and CDR2 as YYNGEE. The CDR3 spells CASSGTWGAGTQYF. The CDR3 DNA reads as TGTGCCAGCAGCGGGACCTGGGGAGCAGGGACCCAGTACTTC.

The chain joins TRBV5-1 to TRBJ1-1; TRBD1 matches 10 bases. The CDR3 has 16 residues. CDR1 SGHRS and CDR2 YFSETQ come from the germline V gene. V was clipped by 4 bases and J by 6 bases; unmatched bases: 12. The CDR3: CASSPGRGDRGAEAFF. In DNA, the CDR3 is TGCGCCAGCAGCCCAGGCCGTGGGGACAGGGGTGCTGAAGCTTTCTTT.

Note on this clone: The same CDR3 also results from other DNA sequences found in this sample. The chain links TRBV9 to TRBJ2-1; D may match TRBD1 or TRBD2 (6 bases each). This CDR3 is 15 amino acids long. The germline V gene encodes CDR1 SGDLS and CDR2 YYNGEE. Trimming removed 3 bases at V and 2 bases at J, with 12 bases between. CDR3 sequence (DNA): TGTGCCAGCAGCGCCGGGGGCCAAGCCTACAATGAGCAGTTCTTC. Its translation: CASSAGGQAYNEQFF.

The chain is built from TRBV5-1 and TRBJ2-5; D is ambiguous. This CDR3 has 12 residues. Germline values: CDR1 SGHRS, CDR2 YFSETQ. The germline V and J ends were trimmed by 2 bases and 3 bases, with 5 bases remaining between them. Here the CDR3 DNA reads TGCGCCAGCAGCTTACGGGAAGAGACCCAGTACTTC. Its protein product is CASSLREETQYF.

The chain couples TRBV7-6 to TRBJ1-3, with 12 bases matching TRBD1. The germline V gene encodes CDR1 SGHVS and CDR2 FNYEAQ. The CDR3 sequence is 20 residues long. J was trimmed by 0 bases and V by 0 bases; bases with no gene match: 9. CDR3 in amino acids: CASSLAPGQGAPSSGNTIYF. CDR3 nucleotide sequence: TGTGCCAGCAGCTTAGCGCCGGGACAGGGGGCTCCGAGCTCTGGAAACACCATATATTTT.

The chain has TRBV30 and TRBJ1-2, with no clear D. The ends were cut back, 3 bases at V and 8 bases at J, with 19 bases in the middle. Germline assignment: CDR1 GTSNPN and CDR2 SVGIG (reference sequence). The CDR3 runs 14 residues. CDR3 DNA: TGTGCCTGGAGACTGGGAGGAGTGATTGGGGGCTACACCTTC. Translation: CAWRLGGVIGGYTF.

The J gene is TRBJ2-2, the V gene TRBV9, with a possible D match to TRBD1 (6 bases). Per the germline V gene, CDR1 is SGDLS and CDR2 is YYNGEE. This CDR3 is 14 amino acids long. Trimming pared 2 bases from V and 3 bases from J, leaving 8 bases between. CDR3 loop: CASSVGQYTGELFF. Written as DNA, the CDR3 is TGTGCCAGCAGCGTTGGACAGTACACCGGGGAGCTGTTTTTT.

This clone turned up a few times. CDR3 DNA sequence: TGTGCCAGCAGCAACCATAGCTCTGGAAACACCATATATTTT. Its protein product is CASSNHSSGNTIYF. The rearrangement uses TRBV7-8 and TRBJ1-3; D remains ambiguous. With 5 bases removed from V and 0 bases from J, the gap between germline ends came to 8 bases. This CDR3 contains 14 residues. CDR1 SGHVS and CDR2 FQNEAQ come from the germline V gene.

The J gene is TRBJ2-1, the V gene TRBV5-1, with 7 positions matching TRBD1. V shed 0 bases and J 9 bases; nucleotides not matched to a gene: 3. CDR1 and CDR2 (germline): SGHRS, YFSETQ. This CDR3 contains 13 residues. CDR3 in amino acids: CASSLGTGPEQFF. The CDR3 bases are TGCGCCAGCAGCTTGGGGACAGGACCTGAGCAGTTCTTC.

This chain connects TRBV6-5 to TRBJ2-5; 10 bases align to TRBD2. CDR1 and CDR2 from the germline V gene are MNHEY and SVGAGI. This CDR3 is built from 16 residues. V dropped 0 bases and J dropped 7; count of bases not matched to a gene: 8. The CDR3 spells CASSYSSSGSLGTQYF. CDR3 nucleotides: TGTGCCAGCAGTTACTCCTCTAGCGGGAGTTTGGGGACCCAGTACTTC.

This CDR3 is CASSQVLGTGFGTQYF. The CDR3 region has the DNA TGTGCCAGCAGCCAAGTTTTAGGGACAGGGTTTGGTACGCAGTATTTT. V usage is TRBV4-2 and J usage is TRBJ2-3; TRBD1 agrees at 9 bases. Trimming took 1 base from V and 8 from J; bases not matched to a gene: 10. CDR3 length equals 16 residues. From germline, CDR1 is LGHNA and CDR2 YNFKEQ.

The genes are TRBV4-2 and TRBJ1-2, with 8 bases lining up with TRBD1. The ends lost 1 base at V and 3 bases at J; junction bases unmatched: 10. CDR1 is LGHNA, CDR2 YNFKEQ, per germline. The CDR3 runs to 17 residues. The CDR3 nucleotides read TGTGCCAGCAGCCAAGGGGGGGTCCGACAGGGGCACTATGGCTACACCTTC. Protein product: CASSQGGVRQGHYGYTF.

CDR3 nucleotides: TGCGCCAGCAGCTTGAGAAGCCGGACAGGTCCTTCCGGCTACACCTTC. Amino acids: CASSLRSRTGPSGYTF. The chain links TRBV5-1 to TRBJ1-2, with 7 bases fitting TRBD1. Trimming took 1 base from V and 8 from J; bases not matched to a gene: 14. The CDR3 contains 16 residues. The V gene's germline CDR1 is SGHRS and CDR2 YFSETQ. Filled out from reference TRBV5-1 and TRBJ1-2, the complete variable domain reads KAGVTQTPRYLIKTRGQQVTLSCSPISGHRSVSWYQQTPGQGLQFLFEYFSETQRNKGNFPGRFSGRQFSNSRSEMNVSTLELGDSALYLCASSLRSRTGPSGYTFGSGTRLTVV.

The chain combines TRBV29-1 with TRBJ1-5, with D tentatively TRBD1 (6 bases). The CDR3 length is 13 residues. The germline gives CDR1 SQVTM, CDR2 ANQGSEA. V was trimmed by 7 bases and J by 5 bases, leaving 15 bases between them. Here the CDR3 DNA reads TGCAGCGCCGCGACAGGTTGGGATCAGCCCCAGCATTTT. It yields the protein CSAATGWDQPQHF.

To note about this clone: The same CDR3 also results from other DNA sequences found in this sample. V gene TRBV7-2 combines with J gene TRBJ1-2; D call uncertain. V gave up 1 base and J gave up 1 base, with 7 bases separating them. CDR1 SGHTA and CDR2 FQGNSA come from the germline V gene. This CDR3 contains 14 residues. In DNA form, the CDR3 reads TGTGCCAGCAGCTTAGGTGGGGATAACTATGGCTACACCTTC. Protein product: CASSLGGDNYGYTF.

The CDR3 region is CASSLGTGGNYGYTF. The DNA of the CDR3 is TGTGCCAGCAGCCTCGGGACAGGGGGTAACTATGGCTACACCTTC. The chain has TRBV9 and TRBJ1-2; TRBD1 matches at 11 bases. The V and J ends lost 4 bases and 1 base, in that order; junction bases with no gene match: 3. CDR3 size: 15 residues. The germline CDR1 and CDR2 sequences are SGDLS and YYNGEE.

This chain connects TRBV28 to TRBJ2-4, with D perhaps matching TRBD1 or TRBD2 (5 bases each). This CDR3 has 14 amino acids. The V end was cut by 7 bases, the J end by 2 bases, with 12 bases between. The germline CDR1 and CDR2 sequences are MDHEN and SYDVKM. CDR3 bases: TGTGCCAGCATCGAGGGGCCGACCAAAAACATTCAGTACTTC. Its translation is CASIEGPTKNIQYF.

J is TRBJ2-7 and V is TRBV6-1; the match to TRBD1 covers 9 bases. CDR3 length equals 17 residues. Germline V gene data show CDR1 as MNHNS and CDR2 as SASEGT. J gave up 5 bases and V 4 bases, and 15 bases lay outside the gene matches. The CDR3 region has the DNA TGTGCCAGCAGTGGAAAGGCACCGGGACAGGGAGGCGACGAGCAGTACTTC. Its protein is CASSGKAPGQGGDEQYF.